The following is a TCR beta chain sequence with its context. What it binds is unknown. Some clones are missing from TCRdb's copy, which holds only in-frame ones; the method was immunoSEQ multiplex PCR. The data show around 170,000 clones, just over 90% seen once. The record originates from a study of T cell responses to AZD1222 COVID-19 vaccine. General observations from the study: Nearly half of spike-specific TCRs reportedly target variant regions that are unmutated in the B.1.351 and B.1.1.7 variants. Among the donors, most were white British and more were female, and clonal diversity was possibly underestimated.

CDR1 is ENHRY and CDR2 is SYGVKD in the germline V gene. V was pared by 3 bases and J by 5 bases, with 9 bases of the junction left unmatched. The CDR3 sequence is 17 residues long. The sequence was collected from an adult in good health. J is TRBJ2-7 and V is TRBV10-3, with 14 bases aligning to TRBD2. The material sequenced was peripheral blood, taken on day 0 of AZD1222 vaccination. The CDR3 sequence: CAISESGTSGSGNEQYF. The CDR3 DNA is TGTGCCATCAGTGAATCCGGGACTAGCGGGAGTGGAAACGAGCAGTACTTC.